The T cell receptor (beta chain) under discussion was sequenced for a study of neoadjuvant nivolumab and ipilimumab in lung cancer. Between the trimmed V and J ends, which lost 1 base and 6 bases, there was a span of 15 bases. The germline CDR1 and CDR2 sequences are SGHTA and FQGNSA. CDR3 size: 15 residues. The method was immunoSEQ multiplex PCR; TCRdb's version includes in-frame clones alone and lacks a portion of them. The sample gives tens of thousands of clones, around 82% of which show up once; roughly 23% is in the top ten. The gene calls are TRBV7-2 and TRBJ1-2, with no clear D. The clonotype originates from an adult with non-small cell lung cancer. Sequencing used peripheral blood, obtained before neoadjuvant nivolumab, alone or with ipilimumab. As DNA, the CDR3 is TGTGCCAGCAGCTTAGGAGCGGCCTCTTGGGATGGCTACACCTTC. Translating gives CASSLGAASWDGYTF.